Sequencing of this TCR beta chain was carried out in a study of patients and donors after allogeneic stem cell transplantation. Each CDR3 protein is one row after TCRdb ran MiXCR on the RT-PCR reads. Here the sample spans roughly 960,000 distinct CDR3 sequences, over 15% being singletons. Trimming left V 0 bases short and J 5 bases short, with 14 bases between. Germline V gene sequence: CDR1 KGHDR, CDR2 SFDVKD. The CDR3 spans 16 residues. Sequenced sample: blood, either unsorted or a sorted T cell fraction (not recorded which). This sequence originates from a human donor who was either an allogeneic HSCT recipient or a stem cell or donor lymphocyte infusion donor (not recorded which). It is not recorded whose cells these are; they may come from a transplant donor. The V call is TRBV24-1, the J call TRBJ2-3, with D maybe TRBD2 (6 bases). The CDR3 DNA follows: TGTGCCACCAGTGATTTGACCGGGAGTTATAGAGATACGCAGTATTTT. It is translated as CATSDLTGSYRDTQYF.